This T cell receptor (beta chain) was recorded in a study of pediatric ulcerative colitis. Study-wide background: Most patients had pancolitis, and two had left-sided colitis.

As to this clone: A read error may produce the germline difference seen at one junction end.

During colonoscopy, one to two rectal pinch biopsies were collected. Ulcerative colitis patients received no immunosuppressive medication before the diagnostic colonoscopy. The CDR3 loop spans 15 amino acids. Germline assignment: CDR1 SGHTA and CDR2 FQGNSA. Data came from immunoSEQ multiplex PCR; TCRdb stores just in-frame clones and leaves some out. The sample includes tens of thousands of clones, about 80% of them seen just once. Sequencing was done on a sample of gut tissue. The sequence came from a boy aged 5 to 17 with moderate ulcerative colitis. V and J are TRBV7-2 and TRBJ2-5; D is uncertain. The CDR3 protein is CASSLGSLGTETQYF. The CDR3, as DNA: TGTGCCAGCAGTTTAGGGTCGCTCGGTACTGAGACCCAGTACTTC.